The 22 T cell receptor beta chains listed next were all sequenced from one sample in a study of control samples from healthy donors and cancer patients. TCRdb's copy holds only in-frame clones and misses some; the assay was immunoSEQ multiplex PCR. Seen here are some 150,000 clones, roughly 95% observed once, and the top ten hold 4.1%. Material for sequencing was blood. The source is a woman aged 55-70 years in good health.

The CDR3 DNA reads TGTGCCAGCAGGGCGGGACAGAACTACGAGCAGTACTTC. It specifies CASRAGQNYEQYF. The J gene is TRBJ2-7, the V gene TRBV12-3 or TRBV12-4; perhaps TRBD1 as D (7 bases). The CDR3 totals 13 residues. Trimming pared 6 bases from V and 3 bases from J, leaving 12 bases between.

This chain uses TRBV19 with TRBJ1-5; unclear D gene. Trimming cost V 5 bases and J 3 bases, with 11 bases left between them. The CDR3 is 14 amino acids. CDR1 and CDR2 from the germline V gene are LNHDA and SQIVND (reference sequence). The CDR3 reads CASSPQNFNQPQHF. CDR3 nucleotides: TGTGCCAGTAGTCCACAAAACTTCAATCAGCCCCAGCATTTT.

J is TRBJ2-2 and V is TRBV4-3, with D hard to call. The germline V and J ends were trimmed by 1 base and 5 bases, with 8 bases remaining between them. Per the germline V gene, CDR1 is LGHNA and CDR2 is YSLEER. This CDR3 spans 14 amino acids. The CDR3 protein is CASSQALYTGELFF. In DNA form, the CDR3 reads TGCGCCAGCAGCCAAGCCCTATATACCGGGGAGCTGTTTTTT.

The chain recombines TRBV20-1 with TRBJ2-1; D uncertain. V was clipped by 3 bases and J by 5 bases, with 17 bases between them. CDR3 length: 15 residues. The germline CDR1 and CDR2 sequences are DFQATT and SNEGSKA (reference sequence). Written as DNA, the CDR3 is TGCAGTGCTAGTGATCTCGGCCAACCAAACAATGAGCAGTTCTTC. Residues: CSASDLGQPNNEQFF.

The chain carries TRBV7-9 and TRBJ2-7; 8 nucleotides line up with TRBD1. The V gene end was trimmed by 1 base and the J gene end by 5 bases; junction bases not matched to a gene: 4. The CDR3 is made up of 14 amino acids. CDR1 SEHNR and CDR2 FQNEAQ come from the germline V gene (reference sequence). The CDR3 nucleotides are TGTGCCAGCAGCTTAGGGACAGGGATTAACGAGCAGTACTTC. This gives the protein CASSLGTGINEQYF.

This sequence joins TRBV6-1 and TRBJ1-4; D is perhaps TRBD1 (5 bases). V lost 4 bases and J lost 3, with 15 bases in between. CDR3 size: 16 residues. Germline CDR1 MNHNS, CDR2 SASEGT. The CDR3 DNA reads as TGTGCCAGCAGTGCATGGGTGACAGAGTCTAATGAAAAACTGTTTTTT. The encoded protein is CASSAWVTESNEKLFF.

The CDR3 spells CSVTGTTFAGNTIYF. The CDR3 DNA sequence: TGCAGCGTTACCGGGACAACTTTTGCTGGAAACACCATATATTTT. This rearrangement joins TRBV29-1 to TRBJ1-3, with D maybe TRBD1 (6 bases). V shed 5 bases and J shed 2 bases, with 16 bases lying between them. The CDR3 is 15 amino acids. Per germline, CDR1 SQVTM and CDR2 ANQGSEA. Based on the CDR3 plus reference TRBV29-1 and TRBJ1-3, the full variable domain is SAVISQKPSRDICQRGTSLTIQCQVDSQVTMMFWYRQQPGQSLTLIATANQGSEATYESGFVIDKFPISRPNLTFSTLTVSNMSPEDSSIYLCSVTGTTFAGNTIYFGEGSWLTVV.

As regards this clone: This specimen includes other DNA sequences encoding the same CDR3. The gene calls are TRBV5-4 and TRBJ2-3; the match to TRBD2 covers 7 bases. This CDR3 has 13 residues. Trimming removed 0 bases from V and 5 bases from J; junction bases left unmatched: 0. Germline CDR1 and CDR2: SGHNT and YYREEE (reference sequence). The CDR3, as DNA: TGTGCCAGCAGCTTGGCGGGGGGAGATACGCAGTATTTT. It codes for CASSLAGGDTQYF. The full variable domain, in which reference TRBV5-4 and TRBJ2-3 provide the parts outside the CDR3, is ETGVTQSPTHLIKTRGQQVTLRCSSQSGHNTVSWYQQALGQGPQFIFQYYREEENGRGNFPPRFSGLQFPNYSSELNVNALELDDSALYLCASSLAGGDTQYFGPGTRLTVL.

This chain connects TRBV7-9 to TRBJ2-7; 8 positions match TRBD1. This CDR3 region has 15 residues. V shed 4 bases, J shed 3 bases, and the junction held 8 bases outside the gene matches. Looked up from germline, CDR1 is SEHNR and CDR2 is FQNEAQ (reference sequence). In DNA form, the CDR3 reads TGTGCCAGCAGCTCTCGACAGGGGACTTACTACGAGCAGTACTTC. Its translation is CASSSRQGTYYEQYF.

The J gene is TRBJ2-5, the V gene TRBV7-9, with D possibly being TRBD2 (5 bases). The CDR3 contains 12 residues. V lost 7 bases, J lost 3 bases, and 9 bases lay in between. Germline lookup yields CDR1 SEHNR and CDR2 FQNEAQ (reference sequence). This chain's CDR3 is CASTSGEETQYF. CDR3 coding DNA: TGTGCCAGCACGAGCGGAGAAGAGACCCAGTACTTC.

The rearrangement joins TRBV5-3 to TRBJ1-1; 8 positions agree with TRBD1. TRBV5-3 is given ORF status, its function remaining uncertain. J lost 1 base, V lost 0 bases, and 5 bases had no gene match. This CDR3 comprises 16 residues. The CDR3 loop is CARSLGPGQENTEAFF. The CDR3 DNA sequence: TGTGCCAGAAGCTTGGGACCGGGACAGGAGAACACTGAAGCTTTCTTT.

In this sample, this clone turned up once. V and J are TRBV12-3 or TRBV12-4 and TRBJ1-2; D not resolved. Trimming stripped 1 base from V and 12 bases from J, with 12 bases between. The CDR3 length is 12 residues. The DNA for the CDR3 is TGTGCCAGCAGTTTAGGGGAGAATATGGACACCTTC. It specifies CASSLGENMDTF.

V and J are TRBV6-5 and TRBJ1-2, with a possible D match to TRBD1 (6 bases). Germline lookup yields CDR1 MNHEY and CDR2 SVGAGI. V lost 5 bases, J lost 8 bases, and 12 bases lay in between. The CDR3 contains 12 residues. The CDR3 DNA follows: TGTGCCAGCAGTACCCGGGGGCTAGGCTACACCTTC. It encodes CASSTRGLGYTF.

The rearrangement uses TRBV19 and TRBJ1-6; possibly TRBD1 for D (5 bases). The CDR3 runs to 15 residues. CDR1 is LNHDA and CDR2 is SQIVND in the germline V gene (reference sequence). The V gene lost 0 bases and the J gene lost 7 bases, with 10 bases spanning the gap. CDR3 residues: CASSIDGGPNSPLHF. The CDR3 nucleotides read TGTGCCAGTAGTATAGATGGGGGACCAAATTCACCCCTCCACTTT.

The chain has TRBV5-4 and TRBJ2-7, with D uncertain. Deletions cut 0 bases from V and 0 bases from J, with 7 bases between. The CDR3 is 14 amino acids. CDR1 and CDR2 (germline): SGHNT, YYREEE (reference sequence). The CDR3 bases are TGTGCCAGCAGCTTGGGGACGACCTCCTACGAGCAGTACTTC. The encoded protein is CASSLGTTSYEQYF.

The chain links TRBV29-1 to TRBJ1-4; possibly TRBD1 for D (5 bases). Germline lookup yields CDR1 SQVTM and CDR2 ANQGSEA. V was pared by 3 bases and J by 8 bases, with 13 bases between. The CDR3 length is 13 residues. The CDR3 loop reads CSVDPGWGEKLFF. The CDR3 DNA reads as TGCAGCGTTGATCCAGGGTGGGGGGAAAAACTGTTTTTT.

The V call is TRBV7-9, the J call TRBJ1-1; no clear D gene. Germline lookup yields CDR1 SEHNR and CDR2 FQNEAQ (reference sequence). Trimming left V 5 bases short and J 5 bases short, with 12 bases between. The CDR3 spans 13 residues. For the CDR3, the DNA is TGTGCCAGCAGCACCCTTGCGGGTACTGAAGCTTTCTTT. This gives the protein CASSTLAGTEAFF. The full variable domain, in which reference TRBV7-9 and TRBJ1-1 provide the parts outside the CDR3, is DTGVSQNPRHKITKRGQNVTFRCDPISEHNRLYWYRQTLGQGPEFLTYFQNEAQLEKSRLLSDRFSAERPKGSFSTLEIQRTEQGDSAMYLCASSTLAGTEAFFGQGTRLTVV.

The chain is built from TRBV18 and TRBJ2-5; 14 bases line up with TRBD2. Per germline, CDR1 KGHSH and CDR2 LQKENI. With 3 bases clipped from V and 4 bases from J, the junction kept 4 bases outside the gene matches. The CDR3 has 16 amino acids. DNA for the CDR3: TGTGCCAGCTCACCTGGACTAGCGGGGGGCAGAGAGACCCAGTACTTC. Its protein product is CASSPGLAGGRETQYF.

The V call is TRBV7-2, the J call TRBJ1-5, with D perhaps matching TRBD1 (5 bases). This CDR3 region has 12 residues. Germline lookup yields CDR1 SGHTA and CDR2 FQGNSA. V was shortened by 1 base and J by 11 bases, with 9 bases between the two germline ends. CDR3: CASSLGGGSQHF. As DNA, the CDR3 is TGTGCCAGCAGCTTAGGGGGCGGTTCCCAGCATTTT.

This chain links TRBV18 with TRBJ1-3, with D perhaps matching TRBD1 (6 bases). Per germline, CDR1 KGHSH and CDR2 LQKENI. The CDR3 is 17 residues long. Trimming took 3 bases from V and 0 from J, leaving 15 bases between them. The CDR3 protein is CASSPRRQVYSGNTIYF. The CDR3 DNA sequence: TGTGCCAGCTCACCGCGACGACAGGTCTACTCTGGAAACACCATATATTTT.

The rearrangement joins TRBV6-2 or TRBV6-3 to TRBJ1-1; perhaps TRBD1 as D (5 bases). The CDR3 is made up of 15 amino acids. V lost 0 bases to trimming and J lost 2 bases, with 10 bases between them. The germline V gene encodes CDR1 MNHEY and CDR2 SVGEGT. The CDR3 here is CASSYSWGGNTEAFF. The CDR3 bases are TGTGCCAGCAGTTACTCGTGGGGGGGAAACACTGAAGCTTTCTTT.

J is TRBJ1-6 and V is TRBV11-2, with D hard to call. CDR3 length: 16 residues. Trimming took off 4 bases at V and 7 bases at J, with 17 bases between the two ends. The germline CDR1 and CDR2 sequences are SGHAT and FQNNGV. The CDR3 region has the DNA TGTGCCAGCAGCTATAGCTCGCCGAGGATGAATTCACCCCTCCACTTT. It yields the protein CASSYSSPRMNSPLHF. Full variable domain (remainder filled in from reference TRBV11-2 and TRBJ1-6): EAGVAQSPRYKIIEKRQSVAFWCNPISGHATLYWYQQILGQGPKLLIQFQNNGVVDDSQLPKDRFSAERLKGVDSTLKIQPAKLEDSAVYLCASSYSSPRMNSPLHFGNGTRLTVT.